The TCR beta chain described here comes from a study of response to subunit inactivated influenza vaccine. Study-wide findings and caveats: Seasonal influenza vaccination, on each occasion, was suggested by the authors to recruit few new T cells.

One entry per CDR3 protein results from TCRdb running MiXCR on the RT-PCR reads. The sample consists of about 500,000 distinct CDR3 sequences, approximately 16% of them appearing once. Per the germline V gene, CDR1 is SGHDN and CDR2 is FVKESK. The CDR3 has 16 amino acids. Trimming pared 0 bases from V and 0 bases from J, leaving 10 bases between. About this clonotype itself: The antigen is undetermined.

This chain joins TRBV14 and TRBJ2-3; TRBD2 might be the D (6 bases). This material consisted of CD4+ T cells sorted from PBMCs, taken less than 30 months after vaccination. The sequence was obtained from a man between 50 and 70 years old who received an inactivated influenza vaccine. The CDR3 loop reads CASSQDNLASTDTQYF. Written as DNA, the CDR3 is TGTGCCAGCAGCCAAGATAACCTAGCGAGCACAGATACGCAGTATTTT.